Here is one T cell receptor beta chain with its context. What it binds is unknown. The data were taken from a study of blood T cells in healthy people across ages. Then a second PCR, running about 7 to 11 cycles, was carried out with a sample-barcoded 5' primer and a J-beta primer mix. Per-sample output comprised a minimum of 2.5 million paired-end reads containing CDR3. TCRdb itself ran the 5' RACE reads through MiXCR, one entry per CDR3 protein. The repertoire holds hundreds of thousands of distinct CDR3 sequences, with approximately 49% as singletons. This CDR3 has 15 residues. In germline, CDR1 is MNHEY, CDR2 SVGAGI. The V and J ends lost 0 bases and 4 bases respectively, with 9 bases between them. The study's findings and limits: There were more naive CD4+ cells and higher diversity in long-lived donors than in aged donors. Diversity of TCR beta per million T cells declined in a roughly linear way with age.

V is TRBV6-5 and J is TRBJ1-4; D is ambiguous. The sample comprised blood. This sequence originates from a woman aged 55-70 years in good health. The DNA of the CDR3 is TGTGCCAGCAGTTACTCGGGGTTGGTTAATGAAAAACTGTTTTTT. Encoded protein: CASSYSGLVNEKLFF.